Shown below are 3 T cell receptor beta chains from a single sample sequenced in a study of spatial heterogeneity in lung cancer. One entry per CDR3 protein results from TCRdb running MiXCR on the 5' RACE reads. This sample has roughly 970 distinct CDR3 sequences, with 70% found just once. As for time point: sample taken at primary tumor resection. Sequencing was performed on whole RNA extracted from tumor and nontumor lung tissue, or from frozen PBMC, and the material was left unsorted. The sample consisted of PBMCs, taken at surgery. All receptors derive from a male donor with early-stage non-small cell lung cancer.

This clonotype was seen a handful of times. For a library built for alpha chains, this beta chain is a stray read; little rests on its size. The J gene is TRBJ2-5, the V gene TRBV11-3; D not resolved. Germline V gene lookup returns CDR1 SGHNT and CDR2 YENEEA. Trimming pared 0 bases from V and 7 bases from J, leaving 9 bases between. The CDR3 sequence is 13 residues long. The CDR3 is CASSLDPSLTQYF. The CDR3 nucleotides are TGTGCCAGCAGCTTAGACCCCTCTCTGACCCAGTACTTC.

With regard to this clonotype: Since it is a stray read in a library aimed at alpha chains, this beta chain has a size that is not meaningful. The chain recombines TRBV7-2 with TRBJ2-5, with 12 bases that match TRBD1. The CDR3 totals 16 residues. Germline lookup yields CDR1 SGHTA and CDR2 FQGNSA. J gave up 5 bases and V 4 bases, and 8 bases lay outside the gene matches. CDR3 sequence (DNA): TGTGCCAGCAGCTCTCTGGGACAGGGGGCGATGGAGACCCAGTACTTC. Translation: CASSSLGQGAMETQYF.

Comment on this clonotype: The library was built for alpha chains, so this beta chain is an off-target read and its size means little. The gene calls are TRBV27 and TRBJ2-7; 7 bases align to TRBD1. Losses at the gene ends were 8 bases for V and 2 bases for J; bases not matched to a gene: 15. The germline gives CDR1 MNHEY, CDR2 SMNVEV (reference sequence). The CDR3 has 16 amino acids. The CDR3 bases are TGTGCCAGCGGCTTGATACAGAGACAGGGTACCTACGAGCAGTACTTC. Encoded protein: CASGLIQRQGTYEQYF.